One T cell receptor beta chain is described in this entry. Its antigen is undetermined. The sample belongs to a study of blood T cells in healthy people across ages. Russia was home to the donors, healthy Caucasian individuals aged roughly 6 to 90. PBMCs were isolated at a quantity of at least 6 million per sample. The CDR3 runs to 16 residues. In germline, CDR1 is SGHRS, CDR2 YFSETQ. The ends lost 3 bases at V and 4 bases at J; junction bases unmatched: 8. Using a J-beta primer mix together with a sample-barcoded 5' primer, a second PCR was run for roughly 6 to 12 cycles. Each CDR3 protein is one row after TCRdb ran MiXCR on the 5' RACE reads. The sample contains some 1.7 million distinct CDR3 sequences, 28% of which appear only once. Overall study results and limits: The long-lived group displayed more naive CD4+ cells, plus higher diversity, than the aged donors did. Naive T cell percentage showed a strong correlation with TCR beta diversity.

The receptor comes from a woman in her 30s in good health. Sequencing used blood. The chain joins TRBV5-1 to TRBJ2-1, with 9 bases matching TRBD1. CDR3 DNA sequence: TGCGCCAGCAGCTATCTTCCGGGACAGGGATACAATGAGCAGTTCTTC. Protein sequence: CASSYLPGQGYNEQFF.